The 9 T cell receptor beta chains given below trace back to one sample, sequenced in a study of breast tumors, draining lymph nodes, adjacent tissues. One entry per CDR3 protein results from TCRdb running MiXCR on the multiplex PCR reads. Of some 85,000 distinct CDR3 sequences listed, roughly 29% are singletons. Breast cancer patients provided tissue from their axillary draining lymph nodes. Sequenced input: axillary lymph node tissue. These receptors were obtained from a female donor with breast cancer. Some clones in this sample may be carry-over from other donors' samples.

Ten or more counts support this clonotype. The chain recombines TRBV5-5 with TRBJ2-7; a possible D gene is TRBD2 (5 bases). The germline V and J ends were trimmed by 1 base and 0 bases, with 8 bases remaining between them. Germline values: CDR1 SGHKS, CDR2 YYEKEE (reference sequence). This CDR3 has 14 amino acids. CDR3 sequence reads: CASSLPGVSYEQYF. DNA of the CDR3: TGTGCCAGCAGCTTGCCCGGGGTCTCCTACGAGCAGTACTTC.

Many counts were recorded for this clonotype. Here the CDR3 reads CASSLGTLEETQYF. The CDR3 DNA reads as TGCGCCAGCAGCTTGGGTACCTTAGAAGAGACCCAGTACTTC. The chain is built from TRBV5-1 and TRBJ2-5; D call uncertain. The germline CDR1 and CDR2 sequences are SGHRS and YFSETQ. There are 14 residues in the CDR3. V dropped 0 bases and J dropped 3 bases, with 9 bases sitting between them.

This clonotype was picked up many times. CDR3 DNA: TGTGCCAGTACCCCAGCGGGATTCCTAGATGAAAAACTGTTTTTT. This sequence encodes CASTPAGFLDEKLFF. The chain uses TRBV19 and TRBJ1-4; D is ambiguous. Germline V gene lookup returns CDR1 LNHDA and CDR2 SQIVND (reference sequence). V dropped 7 bases and J dropped 6 bases, with 18 bases sitting between them. CDR3 length equals 15 residues.

This clonotype was detected ten times or more. This rearrangement joins TRBV20-1 to TRBJ1-5; D uncertain. The germline V gene has CDR1 DFQATT and CDR2 SNEGSKA (reference sequence). Trimming shortened V by 7 bases and J by 3 bases, and 4 bases separated the two germline ends. This CDR3 comprises 10 residues. The CDR3 DNA reads TGCAGTGTCGACAATCAGCCCCAGCATTTT. It translates to CSVDNQPQHF.

The CDR3 sequence: CAGTGTTTGELFF. The DNA for the CDR3 is TGTGCCGGGACCGGGACTACGACCGGGGAGCTGTTTTTT. The rearrangement links TRBV6-2 or TRBV6-3 to TRBJ2-2; TRBD2 agrees at 7 bases. The CDR3 runs 13 residues. Losses at the gene ends were 11 bases for V and 5 bases for J; bases not matched to a gene: 8. Germline V CDR1 and CDR2: MNHEY, SVGEGT.

This clonotype showed up many times. A read error may explain this, as a much larger clone is one base away. The chain has TRBV20-1 and TRBJ2-7, with 11 bases lining up with TRBD2. The CDR3 has 16 residues. CDR1 is DFQATT and CDR2 is SNEGSKA in the germline V gene (reference sequence). Unmatched junction bases numbered 7, after V lost 1 base and J lost 2 bases. CDR3: CSARVETSGTPYEQYF. The CDR3 coding sequence is TGCAGTGCTAGAGTGGAGACTAGCGGGACTCCCTACGAGCAGTACTTC.

On this clonotype: A junction end diverges from the germline sequence, so it may reflect a read error. The rearrangement links TRBV20-1 to TRBJ2-7, with a weak D call TRBD1 (5 bases). The CDR3 contains 14 residues. CDR1 is DFQATT and CDR2 is SNEGSKA in the germline V gene (reference sequence). The chain's CDR3 is CSARGGLSPYGQYF. CDR3 in DNA: TGCAGTGCTAGAGGGGGCCTATCTCCCTACGGGCAGTACTTC.

The chain uses TRBV20-1 and TRBJ2-5; D unclear. The CDR3 extends over 12 amino acids. The germline V and J ends were trimmed by 3 bases and 5 bases, with 10 bases remaining between them. Per the germline V gene, CDR1 is DFQATT and CDR2 is SNEGSKA (reference sequence). The CDR3 sequence: CSASDGRETQYF. CDR3 coding DNA: TGCAGTGCTAGCGACGGTCGGGAGACCCAGTACTTC.

This clonotype was seen repeatedly, ten times or more. CDR3 sequence reads: CASRGSSKPGLAYNEQFF. Written as DNA, the CDR3 is TGTGCCAGCAGAGGATCATCCAAACCGGGACTAGCCTACAATGAGCAGTTCTTC. V and J are TRBV7-2 and TRBJ2-1; 8 bases match TRBD2. The CDR3 sequence is 18 residues long. In germline, CDR1 is SGHTA, CDR2 FQGNSA. J was trimmed by 2 bases and V by 6 bases; bases with no gene match: 15.